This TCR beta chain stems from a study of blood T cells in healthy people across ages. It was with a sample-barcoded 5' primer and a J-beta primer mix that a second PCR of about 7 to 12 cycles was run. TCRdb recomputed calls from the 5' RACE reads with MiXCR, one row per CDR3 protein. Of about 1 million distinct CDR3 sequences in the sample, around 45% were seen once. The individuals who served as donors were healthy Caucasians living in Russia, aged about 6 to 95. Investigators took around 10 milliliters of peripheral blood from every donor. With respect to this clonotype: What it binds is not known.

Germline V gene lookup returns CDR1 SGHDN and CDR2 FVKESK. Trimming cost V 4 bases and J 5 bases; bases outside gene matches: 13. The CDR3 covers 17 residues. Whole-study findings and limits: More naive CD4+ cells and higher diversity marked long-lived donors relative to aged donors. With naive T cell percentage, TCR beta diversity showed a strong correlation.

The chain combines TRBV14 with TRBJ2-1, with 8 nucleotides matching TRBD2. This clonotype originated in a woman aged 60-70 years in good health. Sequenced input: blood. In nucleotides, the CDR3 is TGTGCCAGCAGCCCTCAATTACGTCGGGAGGGACACAATGAGCAGTTCTTC. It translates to CASSPQLRREGHNEQFF.